The clone carrying this T cell receptor (beta chain) was seen just once. Its antigen remains unknown. These data belong to a study of cytomegalovirus exposure and HLA in healthy donors. Study findings and constraints: Subsequent analysis of the 120 or so validation repertoires found a tendency for first-cohort TCR clusters to co-occur. It was reported that the classifier diagnosed cytomegalovirus status with high specificity and sensitivity in both the original and validation cohorts. Rarity marked most TCR sequences, yet some public TCRs occurred in many donors.

Profiling relied on immunoSEQ multiplex PCR, and the TCRdb table lists in-frame clones only, not all of them. Among 150,000 to 200,000 clones listed, roughly 96% were seen once. The J segment lost 4 bases and the V segment lost 5 bases, leaving 7 bases of the junction unmatched. The CDR3 has 15 amino acids. Germline V gene lookup returns CDR1 SGHAT and CDR2 FQNNGV. This TCR was recovered from a woman aged 18-30 years in good health and CMV-seronegative. The sequenced sample was PBMCs. This sequence joins TRBV11-2 and TRBJ2-3; 9 nucleotides align to TRBD2. CDR3 sequence: CASSRGTSRPDTQYF. The CDR3 bases are TGTGCCAGCAGCAGGGGGACTAGCCGGCCAGATACGCAGTATTTT.